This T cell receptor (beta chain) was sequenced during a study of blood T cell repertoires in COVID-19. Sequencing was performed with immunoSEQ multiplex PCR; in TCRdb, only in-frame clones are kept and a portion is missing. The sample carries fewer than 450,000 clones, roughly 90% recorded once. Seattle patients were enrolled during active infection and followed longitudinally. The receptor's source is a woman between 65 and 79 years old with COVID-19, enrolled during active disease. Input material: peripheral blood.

CDR3 nucleotide sequence: TGTGCCAGCAGCTTGACGGACAGACGGTTTGACTACGAGCAGTACTTC. Its translation: CASSLTDRRFDYEQYF. The V and J genes are TRBV5-5 and TRBJ2-7; D may be TRBD1 (6 bases). Germline assignment: CDR1 SGHKS and CDR2 YYEKEE (reference sequence). V lost 1 base, J lost 3 bases, and 17 bases lay in between. The CDR3 runs 16 residues. Combining the CDR3 with reference TRBV5-5 and TRBJ2-7 gives the whole variable domain DAGVTQSPTHLIKTRGQQVTLRCSPISGHKSVSWYQQVLGQGPQFIFQYYEKEERGRGNFPDRFSARQFPNYSSELNVNALLLGDSALYLCASSLTDRRFDYEQYFGPGTRLTVT.